These T cell receptor beta chains were read from a single sample in a study of blood T cells in healthy people across ages. In TCRdb, the 5' RACE reads were re-called with MiXCR into one record per CDR3 protein. This repertoire shows around 800,000 distinct CDR3 sequences, around two thirds found once; its top ten account for 28%. The sequenced material came from blood. These receptors were collected from a man younger than 40 in good health. Each CDR3 is given with its conserved first and last residue. The order of the fields is V gene, D gene, J gene, clone size, CDR3 length, CDR3 protein, CDR3 DNA. The D gene is left open where the match is weak. Clone size is not always given. Where it is, it says once, few, many or a class for expanded clones.

v_gene: TRBV20-1; d_gene: TRBD1; j_gene: TRBJ1-1; abundance: .; len: 11; CDR3aa: CSASPDRVAFF; CDR3nt: TGCAGTGCTAGTCCGGACAGGGTAGCTTTCTTT
v_gene: TRBV29-1; d_gene: .; j_gene: TRBJ1-2; abundance: few; len: 11; CDR3aa: CSTDRYHGYTF; CDR3nt: TGCAGCACCGACAGGTACCATGGCTACACCTTC
v_gene: TRBV4-3; d_gene: .; j_gene: TRBJ1-1; abundance: .; len: 16; CDR3aa: CASSQGLGVVNTEAFF; CDR3nt: TGCGCCAGCAGCCAAGGATTGGGGGTCGTGAACACTGAAGCTTTCTTT
v_gene: TRBV20-1; d_gene: .; j_gene: TRBJ2-7; abundance: few; len: 13; CDR3aa: CSARPRAIYEQYF; CDR3nt: TGCAGTGCTAGACCCCGGGCCATCTACGAGCAGTACTTC
v_gene: TRBV7-2; d_gene: TRBD1; j_gene: TRBJ2-1; abundance: .; len: 14; CDR3aa: CASSPGQGRNEQFF; CDR3nt: TGTGCCAGCAGCCCCGGACAGGGTCGGAATGAGCAGTTCTTC
v_gene: TRBV13; d_gene: .; j_gene: TRBJ2-5; abundance: .; len: 16; CDR3aa: CASSLAGPDRQETQYF; CDR3nt: TGTGCCAGCAGCTTAGCGGGGCCAGACCGCCAGGAGACCCAGTACTTC
v_gene: TRBV11-2; d_gene: .; j_gene: TRBJ2-7; abundance: .; len: 16; CDR3aa: CASSFGVMGFYNEQYF; CDR3nt: TGTGCCAGCAGCTTCGGGGTAATGGGGTTTTACAATGAGCAGTACTTC
v_gene: TRBV7-2; d_gene: .; j_gene: TRBJ2-7; abundance: few; len: 16; CDR3aa: CASSLAGDLSSYEQYF; CDR3nt: TGTGCCAGCAGCTTAGCCGGCGATCTTAGCTCCTACGAGCAGTACTTC
v_gene: TRBV7-9; d_gene: .; j_gene: TRBJ2-5; abundance: .; len: 14; CDR3aa: CASSFSTAQETQYF; CDR3nt: TGTGCCAGCAGCTTTTCGACAGCCCAAGAGACCCAGTACTTC
v_gene: TRBV6-5; d_gene: .; j_gene: TRBJ2-3; abundance: .; len: 13; CDR3aa: CASSEPRADTQYF; CDR3nt: TGTGCCAGCTCCGAACCACGGGCAGATACGCAGTATTTT
v_gene: TRBV7-9; d_gene: .; j_gene: TRBJ2-6; abundance: .; len: 15; CDR3aa: CASSHPGDGANVLTF; CDR3nt: TGTGCCAGCAGCCATCCCGGGGATGGGGCCAACGTCCTGACTTTT
v_gene: TRBV13; d_gene: .; j_gene: TRBJ2-1; abundance: .; len: 15; CDR3aa: CASSHRGPSYNEQFF; CDR3nt: TGTGCCAGCAGCCATCGGGGGCCTTCCTACAATGAGCAGTTCTTC
v_gene: TRBV7-3; d_gene: TRBD1; j_gene: TRBJ2-2; abundance: .; len: 16; CDR3aa: CASSLNRGLATGELFF; CDR3nt: TGTGCCAGCAGCTTAAATAGGGGGCTGGCCACCGGGGAGCTGTTTTTT
v_gene: TRBV3-1; d_gene: .; j_gene: TRBJ2-2; abundance: .; len: 15; CDR3aa: CASSQEGRSTGELFF; CDR3nt: TGTGCCAGCAGCCAGGAGGGTCGAAGCACCGGGGAGCTGTTTTTT
v_gene: TRBV20-1; d_gene: TRBD2; j_gene: TRBJ2-7; abundance: .; len: 13; CDR3aa: CSAGSGGRGEQYF; CDR3nt: TGCAGTGCTGGTAGCGGGGGGCGTGGCGAGCAGTACTTC
v_gene: TRBV7-6; d_gene: TRBD2; j_gene: TRBJ2-3; abundance: .; len: 18; CDR3aa: CASSLTRTSGLSQDTQYF; CDR3nt: TGTGCCAGCAGCTTAACGAGGACTAGCGGGTTATCACAAGATACGCAGTATTTT
v_gene: TRBV4-2; d_gene: TRBD2; j_gene: TRBJ2-5; abundance: few; len: 17; CDR3aa: CASSQETSGGLQETQYF; CDR3nt: TGTGCCAGCAGCCAAGAAACTAGCGGGGGGCTACAAGAGACCCAGTACTTC
v_gene: TRBV20-1; d_gene: .; j_gene: TRBJ2-6; abundance: .; len: 14; CDR3aa: CSASDSSGADVLTF; CDR3nt: TGCAGTGCTAGCGACAGCTCTGGGGCCGACGTCCTGACTTTC
v_gene: TRBV20-1; d_gene: TRBD2; j_gene: TRBJ2-6; abundance: .; len: 16; CDR3aa: CSAPGLVGSGANVLTF; CDR3nt: TGCAGTGCTCCGGGACTAGTCGGCTCTGGGGCCAACGTCCTGACTTTC
v_gene: TRBV7-3; d_gene: .; j_gene: TRBJ2-6; abundance: many; len: 16; CDR3aa: CASSPGYLSGANVLTF; CDR3nt: TGTGCCAGCAGCCCCGGTTACCTCTCTGGGGCCAACGTCCTGACTTTC
v_gene: TRBV20-1; d_gene: .; j_gene: TRBJ2-3; abundance: .; len: 13; CDR3aa: CSAPRGNTDTQYF; CDR3nt: TGCAGTGCCCCCAGGGGTAACACAGATACGCAGTATTTT
v_gene: TRBV20-1; d_gene: .; j_gene: TRBJ2-3; abundance: .; len: 13; CDR3aa: CSARPAETDTQYF; CDR3nt: TGCAGTGCTAGGCCCGCGGAAACAGATACGCAGTATTTT
v_gene: TRBV7-2; d_gene: TRBD1; j_gene: TRBJ2-7; abundance: .; len: 14; CDR3aa: CASSTTDRGYEQYF; CDR3nt: TGTGCCAGCAGCACAACAGACAGGGGCTACGAGCAGTACTTC
v_gene: TRBV7-2; d_gene: .; j_gene: TRBJ2-7; abundance: .; len: 15; CDR3aa: CASSFEALGDSEQYF; CDR3nt: TGTGCCAGCAGCTTTGAGGCGTTGGGGGACTCCGAGCAGTACTTC
v_gene: TRBV6-5; d_gene: .; j_gene: TRBJ2-5; abundance: .; len: 14; CDR3aa: CASSPGHPLGTQYF; CDR3nt: TGTGCCAGCAGTCCCGGCCACCCACTAGGGACCCAGTACTTC
v_gene: TRBV29-1; d_gene: TRBD1; j_gene: TRBJ2-1; abundance: few; len: 13; CDR3aa: CSADRGTYNEQFF; CDR3nt: TGCAGCGCGGACAGGGGAACCTACAATGAGCAGTTCTTC
v_gene: TRBV9; d_gene: .; j_gene: TRBJ1-2; abundance: .; len: 14; CDR3aa: CASSNGRSAYGYTF; CDR3nt: TGTGCCAGCAGTAATGGGCGCAGTGCCTATGGCTACACCTTC
v_gene: TRBV9; d_gene: TRBD1; j_gene: TRBJ2-1; abundance: .; len: 13; CDR3aa: CASRGQGNNEQFF; CDR3nt: TGTGCCAGCCGCGGACAGGGCAACAATGAGCAGTTCTTC
v_gene: TRBV28; d_gene: TRBD1; j_gene: TRBJ1-1; abundance: .; len: 13; CDR3aa: CASSITGTAKAFF; CDR3nt: TGTGCCAGCAGTATAACCGGGACAGCAAAAGCTTTCTTT
v_gene: TRBV7-9; d_gene: .; j_gene: TRBJ2-5; abundance: .; len: 13; CDR3aa: CACRQGGKETQYF; CDR3nt: TGTGCCTGCAGGCAGGGGGGCAAAGAGACCCAGTACTTC
v_gene: TRBV7-6; d_gene: .; j_gene: TRBJ1-2; abundance: .; len: 13; CDR3aa: CASSLTRGYGYTF; CDR3nt: TGTGCCAGCAGCTTAACTCGGGGCTATGGCTACACCTTC
v_gene: TRBV9; d_gene: .; j_gene: TRBJ1-1; abundance: .; len: 14; CDR3aa: CASSVTGGVTEAFF; CDR3nt: TGTGCCAGCAGCGTGACCGGGGGCGTCACTGAAGCTTTCTTT
v_gene: TRBV15; d_gene: .; j_gene: TRBJ2-7; abundance: .; len: 11; CDR3aa: CATSEQYEQYF; CDR3nt: TGTGCCACCAGCGAACAATACGAGCAGTACTTC